This T cell receptor beta chain derives from a study of T cells after yellow fever vaccination. General study results and limits: Some clonotypes, a small share, were shared between CD4 and CD8 compartments.

There are a few counts of this clonotype. Its specificity is unknown. TCRdb recomputed calls from the 5' RACE reads with MiXCR, one row per CDR3 protein. The sample consists of some 550,000 distinct CDR3 sequences, about 19% of them appearing once. Germline assignment: CDR1 SEHNR and CDR2 FQNEAQ (reference sequence). Between the trimmed V and J ends, which lost 5 bases and 5 bases, there was a span of 10 bases. The CDR3 sequence is 13 residues long. Sequenced material: PBMCs, taken 15 days after the yellow fever booster vaccination. This receptor was identified in a man aged 30-40 years who received the YFV17D yellow fever vaccine. The chain couples TRBV7-9 to TRBJ2-1; D is unclear. CDR3: CASSPINHNEQFF. DNA for the CDR3: TGTGCCAGCAGCCCAATAAACCACAATGAGCAGTTCTTC.